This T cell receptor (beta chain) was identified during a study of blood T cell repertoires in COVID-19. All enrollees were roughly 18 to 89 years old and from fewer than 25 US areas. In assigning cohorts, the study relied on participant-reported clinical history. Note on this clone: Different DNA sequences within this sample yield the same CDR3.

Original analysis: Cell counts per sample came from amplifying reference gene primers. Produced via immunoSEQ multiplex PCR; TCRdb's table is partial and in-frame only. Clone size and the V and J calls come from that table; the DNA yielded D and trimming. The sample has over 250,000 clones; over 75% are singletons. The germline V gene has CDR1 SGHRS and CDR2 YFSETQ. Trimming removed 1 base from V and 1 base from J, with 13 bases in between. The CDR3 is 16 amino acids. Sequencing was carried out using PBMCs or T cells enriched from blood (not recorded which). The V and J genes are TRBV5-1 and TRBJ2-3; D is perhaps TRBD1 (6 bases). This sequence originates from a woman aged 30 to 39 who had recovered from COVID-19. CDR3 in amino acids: CASSLRGLAGTDTQYF. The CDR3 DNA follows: TGCGCCAGCAGCTTGAGGGGGTTGGCCGGCACAGATACGCAGTATTTT. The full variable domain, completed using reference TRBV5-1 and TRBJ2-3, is KAGVTQTPRYLIKTRGQQVTLSCSPISGHRSVSWYQQTPGQGLQFLFEYFSETQRNKGNFPGRFSGRQFSNSRSEMNVSTLELGDSALYLCASSLRGLAGTDTQYFGPGTRLTVL.